These T cell receptor beta chains were read from a single sample in a study of shared clonotypes between healthy human individuals. The data were produced by immunoSEQ multiplex PCR, yet TCRdb's version contains in-frame clones alone and is incomplete. The sample includes approximately 2,000,000 clones, 93% of them seen just once. The specimen was naive CD8+ T cells from PBMCs. These receptors were obtained from a man aged 18 to 29 in good health. Some clones in this sample may be carry-over from other donors' samples. The CDR3 runs from the conserved cysteine through the conserved F or W. D genes are given only for firm matches. Clone size, where shown, is once, few, many, or a class for clones that have expanded.

>.|.|TRBJ2-1|TRBV2
TGTGCCAGCATCGCGGGGCCTAACAATGAGCAGTTCTTC
CASIAGPNNEQFF
>.|TRBD1|TRBJ1-6|TRBV2
TGTGCCAGCAAGATCCAGGGGGGTGAATCACCCCTCCACTTT
CASKIQGGESPLHF
>.|.|TRBJ2-3|TRBV7-9
TGTGCCAGCAGCCCACGGAGGGCCACAGATACGCAGTATTTT
CASSPRRATDTQYF
>.|.|TRBJ2-2|TRBV12-5
TGTGCTAGTGGTACCCGAGCCGGGGAGCTGTTTTTT
CASGTRAGELFF
>.|TRBD1|TRBJ2-7|TRBV18
TGTGCCAGCTCACCAGTGACAGGGGCCTACGAGCAGTACTTC
CASSPVTGAYEQYF
>.|.|TRBJ2-1|TRBV7-9
TGTGCCAGCAGCTTCCGGGACGAAAATGAGCAGTTCTTC
CASSFRDENEQFF
>once|TRBD2|TRBJ2-5|TRBV5-4
TGTGCCAGCACCGAACTTAGCGGGAGGGCCGAGGAGACCCAGTACTTC
CASTELSGRAEETQYF
>.|TRBD2|TRBJ2-2|TRBV13
TGTGCCAGCAGCTTAGCGGGGGGGAACACCGGGGAGCTGTTTTTT
CASSLAGGNTGELFF
>.|.|TRBJ2-5|TRBV11-2
TGTGCCAGCAGCGCCAGGGGAGGCCAAGAGACCCAGTACTTC
CASSARGGQETQYF
>.|.|TRBJ1-1|TRBV29-1
TGCAGCGCCCTACAGGGTTCCGTGAACACTGAAGCTTTCTTT
CSALQGSVNTEAFF
>.|.|TRBJ2-7|TRBV28
TGTGCCAGCAGTTTGACAGGAGGGGAACTCTACGAGCAGTACTTC
CASSLTGGELYEQYF
>.|TRBD1|TRBJ2-7|TRBV9
TGTGCCAGCGGAGACAGGGGGGGATACGAGCAGTACTTC
CASGDRGGYEQYF
>.|TRBD2|TRBJ2-7|TRBV28
TGTGCCAGCAGTGTGGCGGGAGTGGCCTACGAGCAGTACTTC
CASSVAGVAYEQYF
>.|TRBD2|TRBJ2-1|TRBV27
TGTGCCAGCACCTCACCCCCAGCGGGAGCAAATGAGCAGTTCTTC
CASTSPPAGANEQFF
>.|TRBD1|TRBJ2-1|TRBV4-1
TGCGCCAGCAGCCAAGATAGACAGGGGGACCAGTTCTTC
CASSQDRQGDQFF
>.|.|TRBJ1-5|TRBV7-9
TGTGCCAGCAGCTTAGGTGGAGGGCATCAGCCCCAGCATTTT
CASSLGGGHQPQHF
>.|.|TRBJ2-7|TRBV27
TGTGCCAGCAGTTGGGTAGCGGTAGGTTACGAGCAGTACTTC
CASSWVAVGYEQYF
>once|.|TRBJ2-7|TRBV27
TGTGCCAGCAGTTACATCAGAACGGGGGCCGCCTACGAGCAGTACTTC
CASSYIRTGAAYEQYF
>.|TRBD2|TRBJ2-2|TRBV9
TGTGCCAGCAGCGCTGGACTAGCGGGCGCGGGCCCGAACACCGGGGAGCTGTTTTTT
CASSAGLAGAGPNTGELFF
>once|TRBD2|TRBJ2-7|TRBV6-5
TGTGCCAGCAGTTACTCCGGCGGGAGGGTTGCCTACGAGCAGTACTTC
CASSYSGGRVAYEQYF
>.|.|TRBJ1-1|TRBV28
TGTGCCAGCAGTTGGGAGAACACTGAAGCTTTCTTT
CASSWENTEAFF
>.|.|TRBJ2-2|TRBV7-9
TGTGCCTTGATTATCACCGGGGAGCTGTTTTTT
CALIITGELFF
>.|.|TRBJ1-6|TRBV28
TGTGCCAGCACCCCCGGGGAGGGGTTCCCTGATAATTCACCCCTCCACTTT
CASTPGEGFPDNSPLHF
>.|TRBD1|TRBJ1-2|TRBV7-9
TGTGCCAGCAGCTCCCTTGACAGGGAGGGCTACACCTTC
CASSSLDREGYTF
>.|.|TRBJ1-1|TRBV27
TGTGCCAGCAGTTTATACGGGAGACTGAACACTGAAGCTTTCTTT
CASSLYGRLNTEAFF
>.|.|TRBJ2-1|TRBV28
TGTGCCAGCAGCCCGGGGTGGAATGAGCAGTTCTTC
CASSPGWNEQFF
>.|.|TRBJ2-7|TRBV28
TGTGCCAGCAGCCAAGTTGGGACGGCATACGAGCAGTACTTC
CASSQVGTAYEQYF
>once|.|TRBJ2-7|TRBV9
TGTGCCAGCAGCCCTCGGACCGCTTCCTACGAGCAGTACTTC
CASSPRTASYEQYF
>.|.|TRBJ1-5|TRBV6-5
TGTGCCAGCAGTTACTTCCGGGGCAGTCAGCCCCAGCATTTT
CASSYFRGSQPQHF
>.|.|TRBJ1-4|TRBV5-6
TGTGCCAGCAGCTTGGCAGGTTGGGGAGCTAATGAAAAACTGTTTTTT
CASSLAGWGANEKLFF
>.|.|TRBJ1-3|TRBV30
TGTGCCTGGAGTATTGCATACAGCGGCACCATATATTTT
CAWSIAYSGTIYF
>.|.|TRBJ2-3|TRBV7-9
TGTGCCAGCAGCTCCACAGAAGATACGCAGTATTTT
CASSSTEDTQYF
>.|.|TRBJ1-1|TRBV19
TGTGCCAGTAGTATAGAAACAGGGTTCATGAACACTGAAGCTTTCTTT
CASSIETGFMNTEAFF
>.|.|TRBJ2-7|TRBV27
TGTGCCAGCAGTTTTTTGTTATGGCATTTAATCTACGAGCAGTACTTC
CASSFLLWHLIYEQYF
>.|TRBD2|TRBJ2-1|TRBV9
TGTGCCAGCAGCGTTCGGAGCGGGAGCTCCTACAATGAGCAGTTCTTC
CASSVRSGSSYNEQFF
>.|TRBD1|TRBJ2-1|TRBV30
TGTGCCTGGGATCCGGGACAGCGCTCCTACAATGAGCAGTTCTTC
CAWDPGQRSYNEQFF
>.|.|TRBJ1-2|TRBV27
TGTGCCAGCAGTTCCAGGACAGCCCCCTATGGCTACACCTTC
CASSSRTAPYGYTF